The 13 T cell receptor beta chains in this list originate from one sample, sequenced in a study of blood T cell repertoires in COVID-19. TCRdb's table, derived via immunoSEQ multiplex PCR, lists solely in-frame clones and lacks some. This sample has about 130,000 clones; approximately 90% occur once, and the top ten carry about 1.2%. Sequenced material: peripheral blood. The receptor source for this set is a woman older than 75 with acute or convalescent COVID-19.

The rearrangement links TRBV5-5 to TRBJ1-1; D ambiguous. The CDR3 sequence is 14 residues long. CDR1 and CDR2 (germline): SGHKS, YYEKEE (reference sequence). V was clipped by 1 base and J by 0 bases, with 7 bases between them. The DNA for the CDR3 is TGTGCCAGCAGCTTGCAGGATATGAACACTGAAGCTTTCTTT. It encodes CASSLQDMNTEAFF.

The rearrangement uses TRBV28 and TRBJ2-4, with a tentative D call TRBD1 (5 bases). V was pared by 6 bases and J by 6 bases, with 21 bases between. The CDR3 consists of 16 residues. Germline-derived CDR1 and CDR2 are MDHEN and SYDVKM. CDR3 protein: CASRGQAVGDLNIQYF. For the CDR3, the DNA is TGTGCCAGCAGGGGCCAGGCAGTAGGGGATTTAAACATTCAGTACTTC.

The rearrangement joins TRBV19 to TRBJ1-2, with D possibly TRBD1 on 5 matching bases. CDR1 is LNHDA, CDR2 SQIVND, per germline (reference sequence). There are 15 residues in the CDR3. With 2 bases removed from V and 0 bases from J, the gap between germline ends came to 10 bases. The CDR3 region has the DNA TGTGCCAGTAGTATACGGGGGACGGCTAACTATGGCTACACCTTC. As protein: CASSIRGTANYGYTF.

The genes are TRBV9 and TRBJ1-2; D gene unclear. Germline values: CDR1 SGDLS, CDR2 YYNGEE. V lost 3 bases, J lost 5 bases, and 5 bases lay in between. The CDR3 sequence is 11 residues long. The CDR3 nucleotides are TGTGCCAGCAGCGGCAGGTATGGCTACACCTTC. It yields the protein CASSGRYGYTF. Together with reference TRBV9 and TRBJ1-2, the CDR3 gives the full variable domain: DSGVTQTPKHLITATGQRVTLRCSPRSGDLSVYWYQQSLDQGLQFLIQYYNGEERAKGNILERFSAQQFPDLHSELNLSSLELGDSALYFCASSGRYGYTFGSGTRLTVV.

The chain joins TRBV4-1 to TRBJ1-2; 9 positions match TRBD1. The ends lost 1 base at V and 6 bases at J; junction bases unmatched: 6. The CDR3 extends over 15 amino acids. From germline, CDR1 is MGHRA and CDR2 YSYEKL. The CDR3 nucleotides read TGCGCCAGCAGCCAAGGGACGGGACAGGGTCATGGCTACACCTTC. Translating it yields CASSQGTGQGHGYTF.

The rearrangement links TRBV20-1 to TRBJ1-2; D not certain. Germline loops: CDR1 DFQATT, CDR2 SNEGSKA (reference sequence). Trimming took off 6 bases at V and 7 bases at J, with 12 bases between the two ends. The CDR3 runs to 11 residues. The CDR3 DNA reads as TGCAGTGCCGTTATCGGGGTTGGCTACACCTTC. Amino acids: CSAVIGVGYTF.

This clone was detected only once. The chain uses TRBV7-2 and TRBJ1-2; 8 bases agree with TRBD1. V lost 1 base and J lost 4; bases outside the gene matches: 8. CDR3 length equals 16 residues. Germline V CDR1 and CDR2: SGHTA, FQGNSA. This chain's CDR3 is CASSLVIGQGSYGYTF. The CDR3 bases are TGTGCCAGCAGCTTAGTTATAGGACAGGGATCCTATGGCTACACCTTC.

This chain uses TRBV28 with TRBJ1-5; TRBD1 matches at 8 bases. CDR1 MDHEN and CDR2 SYDVKM come from the germline V gene. V lost 4 bases to trimming and J lost 7 bases; unmatched junction nucleotides: 6. This CDR3 region has 14 residues. The CDR3 loop reads CASSSQGARQPQHF. CDR3 coding DNA: TGTGCCAGCAGTTCCCAGGGGGCCCGGCAGCCCCAGCATTTT.

This clone was recorded a few times. This chain connects TRBV25-1 to TRBJ2-5; TRBD2 might be the D (5 bases). The CDR3 totals 15 residues. V lost 2 bases to trimming and J lost 5 bases, with 15 bases between them. The germline V gene has CDR1 MGHDK and CDR2 SYGVNS. CDR3 residues: CASSEGVGGYETQYF. DNA for the CDR3: TGTGCCAGCAGTGAAGGGGTCGGAGGATACGAGACCCAGTACTTC.

The CDR3 coding sequence is TGTGCCAGCAGTCAGTCCGGGAATCAGCCCCAGCATTTT. Its translation is CASSQSGNQPQHF. V usage is TRBV12-3 or TRBV12-4 and J usage is TRBJ1-5; D gene ambiguous. V lost 5 bases to trimming and J lost 4 bases, with 9 bases between them. The CDR3 contains 13 residues.

V is TRBV5-1 and J is TRBJ1-1, with 9 bases lining up with TRBD1. The V segment lost 4 bases and the J segment 1 base; nucleotides outside the gene matches: 5. Germline lookup yields CDR1 SGHRS and CDR2 YFSETQ. This CDR3 is built from 15 residues. DNA for the CDR3: TGCGCCAGCAGCCGGGACAGGGTAGAGAACACTGAAGCTTTCTTT. Amino acid sequence: CASSRDRVENTEAFF.

The CDR3 sequence: CASGRAGAEQFF. The DNA of the CDR3 is TGTGCCAGCGGGAGGGCCGGAGCTGAGCAGTTCTTC. This chain links TRBV6-5 with TRBJ2-1; TRBD2 matches 7 bases. V trimming: 8 bases; J trimming: 9 bases; junction bases outside the gene matches: 7. This CDR3 comprises 12 residues. CDR1 and CDR2 from the germline V gene are MNHEY and SVGAGI.

This clone was seen once. CDR3 residues: CASSLSPLSDYSNQPQHF. The CDR3 region has the DNA TGTGCCAGCAGTTTATCCCCCTTATCAGACTATAGCAATCAGCCCCAGCATTTT. V is TRBV27 and J is TRBJ1-5; D ambiguous. CDR1 and CDR2 (germline): MNHEY, SMNVEV (reference sequence). The ends were cut back, 0 bases at V and 0 bases at J, with 15 bases in the middle. CDR3 length: 18 amino acids.